The T cell receptor beta chain described here comes from a study of shared clonotypes between healthy human individuals. Overall study findings and caveats: All-four-donor shared clonotypes had higher generation probabilities than non-shared clonotypes did.

Notes on this clone: Its antigen is not known.

CDR1 is SGHDN and CDR2 is FVKESK in the germline V gene. This CDR3 is built from 12 residues. V lost 4 bases, J lost 7 bases, and 9 bases lay in between. Only in-frame clones appear in the TCRdb table, and some are missing; sequencing was by immunoSEQ multiplex PCR. The sample lists 2 million to 2.5 million clones; 93% were seen once. This chain links TRBV14 with TRBJ2-3; D remains ambiguous. Sequencing was carried out using naive CD4+ T cells from PBMCs. Subset noted: CD45RA+ positively selected. This TCR was sampled from a man between 18 and 35 years old in good health. Some clones in this sample may be carry-over from other donors' samples. CDR3 amino acids: CASSPNAYTQYF. The CDR3 bases are TGTGCCAGCAGCCCAAACGCCTATACGCAGTATTTT.